The 7 T cell receptor beta chains presented below share a single source sample, sequenced in a study of CD8 T cells in ankylosing spondylitis (dated by TCRdb to about 2017). The library was prepared using 5' RACE. Sequencing instrument: Illumina HiSeq 2500. TCRdb itself trimmed the public reads at Q25 with fastp, ran MiXCR and retained productive beta chains. Here each entry gathers all rows of one CDR3 protein and keeps the most common genes and DNA. Counted in this sample were around 150,000 distinct CDR3 sequences; around two fifths of them appeared once. 13% to 15% of the sample lies in the top ten. The sequenced sample was synovial fluid, either unsorted or a sorted T cell fraction (not recorded which). These receptors were obtained from a male donor with ankylosing spondylitis.

This chain uses TRBV5-5 with TRBJ2-1, with a possible D match to TRBD1 (6 bases). The V end was cut by 0 bases, the J end by 3 bases, with 13 bases between. The germline V gene encodes CDR1 SGHKS and CDR2 YYEKEE (reference sequence). The CDR3 is 16 residues long. In DNA, the CDR3 is TGTGCCAGCAGCTTGGTAACAGGGTCTGGCTACAATGAGCAGTTCTTC. Its protein product is CASSLVTGSGYNEQFF.

The chain joins TRBV12-3 or TRBV12-4 to TRBJ2-4, with a tentative D call TRBD2 (6 bases). CDR3 length: 14 residues. Between the trimmed V and J ends, which lost 4 bases and 2 bases, there was a span of 9 bases. DNA for the CDR3: TGTGCCAGCAGTTCGGGAGCACCCAAAAACATTCAGTACTTC. Its translation: CASSSGAPKNIQYF.

V gene TRBV10-1 combines with J gene TRBJ2-1, with unresolved D. Germline V gives CDR1 WNHNN, CDR2 SYGVQD (reference sequence). The germline V and J ends were trimmed by 3 bases and 7 bases, with 13 bases remaining between them. The CDR3 spans 14 residues. CDR3 nucleotide sequence: TGCGCCAGCAGTGATAGGATGGCGAGTAATGAGCAGTTCTTC. This encodes CASSDRMASNEQFF.

This clonotype has a handful of counts. CDR3 nucleotide sequence: TGCGCCAGCAGCCAAGAAGGCCGCGGGCTAGCCAATGAGCAGTTCTTC. Translating it yields CASSQEGRGLANEQFF. V and J are TRBV4-3 and TRBJ2-1, with D perhaps matching TRBD2 (5 bases). Trimming pared 0 bases from V and 6 bases from J, leaving 15 bases between. The CDR3 has 16 residues. The germline gives CDR1 LGHNA, CDR2 YSLEER.

This clonotype was observed many times. This chain uses TRBV4-3 with TRBJ2-6; D might be TRBD2 (7 bases). Trimming pared 0 bases from V and 4 bases from J, leaving 10 bases between. Germline V gene data show CDR1 as LGHNA and CDR2 as YSLEER. The CDR3 is 16 amino acids. The CDR3 nucleotides read TGCGCCAGCAGCCAAGAAGGGGGGGGCGGGGCCAACGTCCTGACTTTC. This gives the protein CASSQEGGGGANVLTF.

The chain uses TRBV5-1 and TRBJ2-7; D might be TRBD1 (5 bases). V was trimmed by 2 bases and J by 2 bases, leaving 11 bases between them. The CDR3 is made up of 14 amino acids. Looked up from germline, CDR1 is SGHRS and CDR2 is YFSETQ. CDR3 nucleotide sequence: TGCGCCAGCAGCTTACTGGACATTACCTACGAGCAGTACTTC. It encodes CASSLLDITYEQYF. Full variable domain (remainder filled in from reference TRBV5-1 and TRBJ2-7): KAGVTQTPRYLIKTRGQQVTLSCSPISGHRSVSWYQQTPGQGLQFLFEYFSETQRNKGNFPGRFSGRQFSNSRSEMNVSTLELGDSALYLCASSLLDITYEQYFGPGTRLTVT.

J is TRBJ2-5 and V is TRBV7-9; D could derive from TRBD1 or TRBD2 (6 bases each). V was shortened by 5 bases and J by 5 bases, with 21 bases between the two germline ends. CDR1 is SEHNR, CDR2 FQNEAQ, per germline (reference sequence). This CDR3 is 16 amino acids long. The CDR3 reads CASSPIGGLRTETQYF. The CDR3 DNA reads TGTGCCAGCAGCCCCATAGGGGGACTCCGGACGGAGACCCAGTACTTC.